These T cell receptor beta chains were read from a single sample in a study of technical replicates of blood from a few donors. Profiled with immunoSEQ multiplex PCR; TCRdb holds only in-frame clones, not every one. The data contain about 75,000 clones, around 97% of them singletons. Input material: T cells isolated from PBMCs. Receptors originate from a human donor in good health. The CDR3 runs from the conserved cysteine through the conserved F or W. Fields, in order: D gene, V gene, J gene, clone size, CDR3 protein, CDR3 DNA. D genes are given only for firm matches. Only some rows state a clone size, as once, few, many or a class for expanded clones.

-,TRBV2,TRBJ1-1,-,CASSRGTAFF,TGTGCCAGCAGCAGGGGCACAGCTTTCTTT
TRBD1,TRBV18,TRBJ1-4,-,CASSPGQGGEKLFF,TGTGCCAGCTCCCCAGGACAGGGGGGTGAAAAACTGTTTTTT
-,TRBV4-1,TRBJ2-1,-,CASSQGRDEQFF,TGCGCCAGCAGCCAAGGGAGGGATGAGCAGTTCTTC
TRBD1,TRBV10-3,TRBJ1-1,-,CAIRDFDRANTEAFF,TGTGCCATCAGAGACTTTGACAGGGCCAACACTGAAGCTTTCTTT
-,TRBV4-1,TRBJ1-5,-,CASSQGHTDQPQHF,TGCGCCAGCAGCCAGGGACATACGGATCAGCCCCAGCATTTT
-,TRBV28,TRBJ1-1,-,CASSYTTEAFF,TGTGCCAGCAGTTACACCACTGAAGCTTTCTTT
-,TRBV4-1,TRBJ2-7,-,CASSQRQDTYEQYF,TGCGCCAGCAGCCAACGCCAGGACACCTACGAGCAGTACTTC
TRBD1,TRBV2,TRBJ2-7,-,CAYGQEWDEQYF,TGTGCCTACGGACAGGAATGGGACGAGCAGTACTTC
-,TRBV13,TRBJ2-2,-,CASSSLGGVSGELFF,TGTGCCAGCAGCTCCCTCGGGGGTGTTAGCGGGGAGCTGTTTTTT
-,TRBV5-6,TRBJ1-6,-,CASSLALRGFDSPLHF,TGTGCCAGCAGCTTGGCCCTCAGGGGTTTTGATTCACCCCTCCACTTT
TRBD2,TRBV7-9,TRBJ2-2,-,CASSPPVGSGRAWTGELFF,TGTGCCAGCAGCCCGCCGGTTGGAAGCGGGAGGGCGTGGACCGGGGAGCTGTTTTTT
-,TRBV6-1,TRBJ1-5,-,CASRAGGNQPQHF,TGTGCCAGCAGGGCCGGAGGGAATCAGCCCCAGCATTTT
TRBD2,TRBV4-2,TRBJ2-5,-,CASSQKLAGFQETQYF,TGTGCCAGCAGCCAAAAACTAGCGGGATTCCAAGAGACCCAGTACTTC
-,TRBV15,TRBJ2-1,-,CATSSGSSYNEQFF,TGTGCCACCAGCAGCGGGAGCTCCTACAATGAGCAGTTCTTC
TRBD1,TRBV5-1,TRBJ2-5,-,CASSDNRGPNQGTQYF,TGCGCCAGCAGCGATAACAGGGGGCCCAACCAAGGGACCCAGTACTTC
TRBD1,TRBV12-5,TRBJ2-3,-,CASGPRQGTDTQYF,TGTGCTAGTGGCCCCAGACAGGGGACAGATACGCAGTATTTT
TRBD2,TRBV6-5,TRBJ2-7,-,CASRTTLAGVIEQYF,TGTGCCAGCAGGACGACCTTAGCGGGGGTAATCGAGCAGTACTTC
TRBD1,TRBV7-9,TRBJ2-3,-,CASSFKTGTGTDTQYF,TGTGCCAGCAGCTTCAAAACCGGGACAGGGACAGATACGCAGTATTTT
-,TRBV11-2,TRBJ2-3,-,CASSSEGGTTDTQYF,TGTGCCAGCAGCTCGGAGGGGGGGACCACAGATACGCAGTATTTT
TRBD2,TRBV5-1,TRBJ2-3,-,CASSLAGTSGRAITDTQYF,TGCGCCAGCAGCTTGGCCGGGACTAGCGGGAGGGCAATCACAGATACGCAGTATTTT
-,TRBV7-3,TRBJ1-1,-,CASSLIRWTANTEAFF,TGTGCCAGCAGCTTAATTCGCTGGACAGCGAACACTGAAGCTTTCTTT
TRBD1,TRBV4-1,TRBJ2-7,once,CASSQENRGYEQYF,TGCGCCAGCAGCCAAGAGAACAGGGGCTACGAGCAGTACTTC